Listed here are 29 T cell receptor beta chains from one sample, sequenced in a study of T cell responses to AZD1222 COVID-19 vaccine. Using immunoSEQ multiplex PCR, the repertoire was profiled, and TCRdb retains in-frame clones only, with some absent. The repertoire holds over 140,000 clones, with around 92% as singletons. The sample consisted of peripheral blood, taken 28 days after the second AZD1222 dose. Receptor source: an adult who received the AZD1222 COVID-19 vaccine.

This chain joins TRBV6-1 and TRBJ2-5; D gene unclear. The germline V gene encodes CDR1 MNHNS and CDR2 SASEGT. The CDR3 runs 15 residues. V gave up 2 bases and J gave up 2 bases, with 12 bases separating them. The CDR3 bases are TGTGCCAGCAGTGAATTCGTGGCCCGGCAAGAGACCCAGTACTTC. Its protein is CASSEFVARQETQYF.

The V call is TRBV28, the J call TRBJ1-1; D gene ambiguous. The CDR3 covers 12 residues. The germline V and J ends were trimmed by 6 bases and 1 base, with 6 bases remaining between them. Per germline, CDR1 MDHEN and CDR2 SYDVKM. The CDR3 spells CASRGTNTEAFF. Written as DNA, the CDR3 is TGTGCCAGCAGGGGCACGAACACTGAAGCTTTCTTT.

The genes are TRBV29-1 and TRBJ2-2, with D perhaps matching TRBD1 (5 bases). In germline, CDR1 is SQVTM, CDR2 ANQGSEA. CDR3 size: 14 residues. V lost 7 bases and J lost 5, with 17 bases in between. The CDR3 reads CSGAWQGDTGELFF. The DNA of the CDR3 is TGCAGCGGGGCTTGGCAGGGCGATACCGGGGAGCTGTTTTTT.

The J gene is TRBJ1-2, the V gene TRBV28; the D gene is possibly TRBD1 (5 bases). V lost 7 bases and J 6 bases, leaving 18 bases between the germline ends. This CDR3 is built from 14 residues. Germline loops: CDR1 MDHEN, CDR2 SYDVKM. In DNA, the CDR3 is TGTGCCAGCACCAGAGGACCTGGGGGGGATGGCTACACCTTC. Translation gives CASTRGPGGDGYTF.

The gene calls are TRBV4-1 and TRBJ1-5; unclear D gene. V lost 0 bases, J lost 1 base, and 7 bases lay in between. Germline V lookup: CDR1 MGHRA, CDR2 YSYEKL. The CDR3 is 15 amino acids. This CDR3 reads CASSQDYRSNQPQHF. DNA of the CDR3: TGCGCCAGCAGCCAAGATTACCGGAGCAATCAGCCCCAGCATTTT.

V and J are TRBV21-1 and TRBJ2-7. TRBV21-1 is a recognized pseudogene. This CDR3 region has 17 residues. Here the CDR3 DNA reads TGTGCCAGCGCAAACTCCCGACACTTGGGATTGTGCCACGAGCAGTACTTC. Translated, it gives CASANSRHLGLCHEQYF.

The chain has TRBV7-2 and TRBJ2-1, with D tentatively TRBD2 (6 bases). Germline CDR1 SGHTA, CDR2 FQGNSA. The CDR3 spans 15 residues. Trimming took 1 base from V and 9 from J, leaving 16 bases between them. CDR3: CASSLGGGVGLEQFF. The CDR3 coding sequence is TGTGCCAGCAGCTTAGGGGGCGGGGTCGGGCTTGAGCAGTTCTTC.

CDR3 nucleotides: TGTGCCAGTAGTATAGTGGGGTCGGGTACTGAAGCTTTCTTT. This gives the protein CASSIVGSGTEAFF. The chain links TRBV19 to TRBJ1-1; D remains ambiguous. Germline V CDR1 and CDR2: LNHDA, SQIVND (reference sequence). This CDR3 has 14 amino acids. The V end lost 1 base, the J end lost 5 bases, and 11 bases lay between the germline ends.

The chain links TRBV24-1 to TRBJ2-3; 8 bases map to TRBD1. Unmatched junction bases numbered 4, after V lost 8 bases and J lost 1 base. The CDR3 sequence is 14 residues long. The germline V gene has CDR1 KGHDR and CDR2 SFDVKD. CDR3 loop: CATKGQGGTDTQYF. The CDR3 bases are TGTGCCACCAAAGGACAGGGAGGCACAGATACGCAGTATTTT.

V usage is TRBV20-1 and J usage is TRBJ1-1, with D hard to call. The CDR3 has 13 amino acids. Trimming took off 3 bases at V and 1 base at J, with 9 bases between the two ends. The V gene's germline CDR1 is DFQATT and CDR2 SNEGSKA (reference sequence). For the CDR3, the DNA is TGCAGTGCTAGTTCGGGTCAGAACACTGAAGCTTTCTTT. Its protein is CSASSGQNTEAFF.

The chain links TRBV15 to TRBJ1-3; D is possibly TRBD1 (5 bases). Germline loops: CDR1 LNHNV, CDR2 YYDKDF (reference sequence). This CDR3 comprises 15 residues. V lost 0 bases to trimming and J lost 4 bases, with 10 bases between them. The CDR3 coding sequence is TGTGCCACCAGCAGAGATCAAGGGGAGGGAAACACCATATATTTT. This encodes CATSRDQGEGNTIYF.

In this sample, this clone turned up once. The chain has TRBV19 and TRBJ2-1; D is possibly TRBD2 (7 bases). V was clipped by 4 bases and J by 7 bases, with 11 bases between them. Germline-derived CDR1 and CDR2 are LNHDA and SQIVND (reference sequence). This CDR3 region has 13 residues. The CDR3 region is CASSRGRGNEQFF. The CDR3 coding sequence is TGTGCCAGTAGTAGGGGGAGGGGGAATGAGCAGTTCTTC.

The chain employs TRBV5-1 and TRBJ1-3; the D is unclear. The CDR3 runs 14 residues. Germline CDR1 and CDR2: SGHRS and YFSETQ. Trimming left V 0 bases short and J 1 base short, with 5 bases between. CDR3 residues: CASSLDGSGNTIYF. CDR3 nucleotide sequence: TGCGCCAGCAGCTTGGATGGATCTGGAAACACCATATATTTT. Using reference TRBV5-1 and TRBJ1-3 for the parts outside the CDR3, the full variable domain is KAGVTQTPRYLIKTRGQQVTLSCSPISGHRSVSWYQQTPGQGLQFLFEYFSETQRNKGNFPGRFSGRQFSNSRSEMNVSTLELGDSALYLCASSLDGSGNTIYFGEGSWLTVV.

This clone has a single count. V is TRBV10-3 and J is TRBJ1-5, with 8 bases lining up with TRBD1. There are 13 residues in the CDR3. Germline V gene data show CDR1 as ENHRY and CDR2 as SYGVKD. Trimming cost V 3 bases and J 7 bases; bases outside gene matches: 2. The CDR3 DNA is TGTGCCATCAGTGAAGGACAGGGACAGCCCCAGCATTTT. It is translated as CAISEGQGQPQHF.

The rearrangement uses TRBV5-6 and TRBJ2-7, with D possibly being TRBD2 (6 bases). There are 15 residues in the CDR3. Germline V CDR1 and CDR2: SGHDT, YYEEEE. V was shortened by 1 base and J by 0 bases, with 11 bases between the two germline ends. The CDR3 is CASSLRDLSSYEQYF. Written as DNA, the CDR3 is TGTGCCAGCAGCTTGAGGGACTTGAGCTCCTACGAGCAGTACTTC.

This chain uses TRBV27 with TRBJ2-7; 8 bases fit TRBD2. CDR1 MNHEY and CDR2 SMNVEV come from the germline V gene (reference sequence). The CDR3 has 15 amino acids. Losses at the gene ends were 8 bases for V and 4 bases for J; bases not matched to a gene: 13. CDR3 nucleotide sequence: TGTGCCAGCGCCTCGAAGGGAGCGGGGGAGTACGAGCAGTACTTC. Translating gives CASASKGAGEYEQYF.

CDR3: CASSLAGLSGANVLTF. In DNA, the CDR3 is TGTGCCAGCTCACTAGCGGGGCTCTCTGGGGCCAACGTCCTGACTTTC. The chain joins TRBV7-2 to TRBJ2-6; 10 bases map to TRBD2. The germline gives CDR1 SGHTA, CDR2 FQGNSA. V trimming: 8 bases; J trimming: 0 bases; junction bases outside the gene matches: 4. This CDR3 has 16 amino acids.

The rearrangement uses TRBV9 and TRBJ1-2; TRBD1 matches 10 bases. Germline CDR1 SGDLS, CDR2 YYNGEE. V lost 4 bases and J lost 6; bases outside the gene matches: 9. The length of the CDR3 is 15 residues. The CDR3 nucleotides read TGTGCCAGCAGCTACACCGGGACAGGGGAAAATGGCTACACCTTC. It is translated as CASSYTGTGENGYTF.

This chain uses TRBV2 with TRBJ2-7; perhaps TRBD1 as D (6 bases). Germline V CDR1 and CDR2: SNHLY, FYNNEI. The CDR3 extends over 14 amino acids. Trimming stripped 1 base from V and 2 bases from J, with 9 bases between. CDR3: CASSEGDKPYEQYF. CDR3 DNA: TGTGCCAGCAGTGAAGGGGACAAACCCTACGAGCAGTACTTC.

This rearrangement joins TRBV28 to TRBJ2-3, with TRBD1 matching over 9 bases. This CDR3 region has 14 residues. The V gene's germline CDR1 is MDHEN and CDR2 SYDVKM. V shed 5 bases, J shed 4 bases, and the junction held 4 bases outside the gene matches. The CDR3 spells CASSVDRGADTQYF. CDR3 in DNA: TGTGCCAGCAGTGTGGACAGGGGAGCAGATACGCAGTATTTT.

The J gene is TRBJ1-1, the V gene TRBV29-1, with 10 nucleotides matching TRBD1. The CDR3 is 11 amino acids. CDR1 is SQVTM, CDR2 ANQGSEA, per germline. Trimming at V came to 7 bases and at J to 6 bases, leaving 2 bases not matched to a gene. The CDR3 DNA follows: TGCAGCGGGGACAGGGGCGCTGAAGCTTTCTTT. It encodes CSGDRGAEAFF.

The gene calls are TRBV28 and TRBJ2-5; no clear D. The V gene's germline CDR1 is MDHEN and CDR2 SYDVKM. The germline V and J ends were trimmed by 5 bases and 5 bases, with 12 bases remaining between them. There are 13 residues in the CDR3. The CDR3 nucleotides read TGTGCCAGCAGTCCACCATCTAAGGAGACCCAGTACTTC. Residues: CASSPPSKETQYF. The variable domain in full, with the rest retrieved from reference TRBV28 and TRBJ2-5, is DVKVTQSSRYLVKRTGEKVFLECVQDMDHENMFWYRQDPGLGLRLIYFSYDVKMKEKGDIPEGYSVSREKKERFSLILESASTNQTSMYLCASSPPSKETQYFGPGTRLLVL.

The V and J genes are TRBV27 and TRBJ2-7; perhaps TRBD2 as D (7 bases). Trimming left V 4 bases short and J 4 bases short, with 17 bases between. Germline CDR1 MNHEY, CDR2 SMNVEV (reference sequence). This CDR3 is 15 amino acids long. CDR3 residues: CASSSWGGGGYEQYF. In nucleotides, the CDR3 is TGTGCCAGCAGTTCCTGGGGAGGGGGTGGGTACGAGCAGTACTTC.

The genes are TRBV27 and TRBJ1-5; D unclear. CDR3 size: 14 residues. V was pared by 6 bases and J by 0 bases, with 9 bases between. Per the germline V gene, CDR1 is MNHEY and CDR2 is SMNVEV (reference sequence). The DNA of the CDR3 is TGTGCCAGCAGAACGTATTATAGCAATCAGCCCCAGCATTTT. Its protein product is CASRTYYSNQPQHF.

As DNA, the CDR3 is TGTGCCAGCAGCGTAGAGATGGGTGAATCACCCCTCCACTTT. Its translation: CASSVEMGESPLHF. V is TRBV9 and J is TRBJ1-6; D is undetermined. V was pared by 0 bases and J by 10 bases, with 11 bases between. Germline V gene lookup returns CDR1 SGDLS and CDR2 YYNGEE. The CDR3 totals 14 residues.

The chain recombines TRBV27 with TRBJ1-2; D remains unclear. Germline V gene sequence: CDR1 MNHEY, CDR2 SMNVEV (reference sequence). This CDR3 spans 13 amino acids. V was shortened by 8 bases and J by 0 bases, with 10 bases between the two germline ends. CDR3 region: CASGILANYGYTF. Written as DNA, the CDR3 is TGTGCCAGCGGGATTTTGGCTAACTATGGCTACACCTTC.

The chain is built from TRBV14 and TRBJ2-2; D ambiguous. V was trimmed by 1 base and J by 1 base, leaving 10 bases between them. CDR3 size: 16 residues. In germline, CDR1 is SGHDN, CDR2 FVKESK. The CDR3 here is CASSQGIGRNTGELFF. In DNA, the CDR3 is TGTGCCAGCAGCCAAGGGATCGGCCGGAACACCGGGGAGCTGTTTTTT.

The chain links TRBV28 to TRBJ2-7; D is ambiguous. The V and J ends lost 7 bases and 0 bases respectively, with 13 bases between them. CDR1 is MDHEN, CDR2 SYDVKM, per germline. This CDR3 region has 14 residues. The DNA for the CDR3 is TGTGCCAGCAAAAGAAGCTCAGGCTCCTACGAGCAGTACTTC. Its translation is CASKRSSGSYEQYF. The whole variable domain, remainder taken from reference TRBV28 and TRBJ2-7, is DVKVTQSSRYLVKRTGEKVFLECVQDMDHENMFWYRQDPGLGLRLIYFSYDVKMKEKGDIPEGYSVSREKKERFSLILESASTNQTSMYLCASKRSSGSYEQYFGPGTRLTVT.

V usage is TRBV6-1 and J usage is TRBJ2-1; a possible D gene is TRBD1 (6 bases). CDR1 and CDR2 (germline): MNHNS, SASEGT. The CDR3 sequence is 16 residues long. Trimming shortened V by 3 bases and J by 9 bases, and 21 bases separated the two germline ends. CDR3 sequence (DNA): TGTGCCAGCAGTGAGGGTGCCGCCTCTTTACAGGGTGAGCAGTTCTTC. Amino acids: CASSEGAASLQGEQFF.